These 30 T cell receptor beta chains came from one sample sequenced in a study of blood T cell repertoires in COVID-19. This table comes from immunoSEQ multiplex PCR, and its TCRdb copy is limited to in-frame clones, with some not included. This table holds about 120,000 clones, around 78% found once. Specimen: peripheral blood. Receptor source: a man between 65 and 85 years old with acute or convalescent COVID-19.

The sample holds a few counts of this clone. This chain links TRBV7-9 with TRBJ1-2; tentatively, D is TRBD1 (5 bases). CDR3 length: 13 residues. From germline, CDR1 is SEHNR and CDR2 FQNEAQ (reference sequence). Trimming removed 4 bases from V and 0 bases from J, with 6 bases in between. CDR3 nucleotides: TGTGCCAGCAGCTCGACAGCTAACTATGGCTACACCTTC. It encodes CASSSTANYGYTF.

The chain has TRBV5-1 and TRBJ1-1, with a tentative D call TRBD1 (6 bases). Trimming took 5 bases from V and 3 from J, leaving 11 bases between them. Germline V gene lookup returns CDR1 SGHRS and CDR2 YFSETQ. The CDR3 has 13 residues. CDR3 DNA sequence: TGCGCCAGCAGGGAACAGGGTGACACTGAAGCTTTCTTT. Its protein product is CASREQGDTEAFF.

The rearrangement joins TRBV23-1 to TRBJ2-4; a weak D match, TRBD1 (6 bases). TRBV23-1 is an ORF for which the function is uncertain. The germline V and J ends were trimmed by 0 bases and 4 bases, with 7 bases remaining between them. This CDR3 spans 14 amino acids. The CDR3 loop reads CASSQSDRKNIQYF. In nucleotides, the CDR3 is TGCGCCAGCAGTCAATCTGACAGGAAAAACATTCAGTACTTC.

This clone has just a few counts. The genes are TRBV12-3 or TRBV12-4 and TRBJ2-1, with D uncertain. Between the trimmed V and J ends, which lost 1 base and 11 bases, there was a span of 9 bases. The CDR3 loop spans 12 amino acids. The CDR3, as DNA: TGTGCCAGCAGTTTAGTTGGCAGGAAGCAGTTCTTC. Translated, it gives CASSLVGRKQFF.

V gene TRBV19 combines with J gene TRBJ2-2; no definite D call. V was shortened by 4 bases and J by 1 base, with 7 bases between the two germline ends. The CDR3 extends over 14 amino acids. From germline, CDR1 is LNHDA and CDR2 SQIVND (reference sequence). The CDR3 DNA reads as TGTGCCAGTAGTAGACAAATGAACACCGGGGAGCTGTTTTTT. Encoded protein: CASSRQMNTGELFF.

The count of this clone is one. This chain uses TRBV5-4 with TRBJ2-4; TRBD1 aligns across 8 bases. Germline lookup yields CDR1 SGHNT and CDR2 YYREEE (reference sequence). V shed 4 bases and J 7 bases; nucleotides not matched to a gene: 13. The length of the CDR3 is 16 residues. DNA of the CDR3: TGTGCCAGCAGCCCCGCCCCATCAAGGACAGGGAACATTCAGTACTTC. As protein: CASSPAPSRTGNIQYF.

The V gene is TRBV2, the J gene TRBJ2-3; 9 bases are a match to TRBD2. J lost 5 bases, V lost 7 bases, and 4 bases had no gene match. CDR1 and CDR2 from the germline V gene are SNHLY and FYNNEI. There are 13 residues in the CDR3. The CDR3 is CASMPSGVDTQYF. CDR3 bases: TGTGCCAGCATGCCTAGCGGGGTAGATACGCAGTATTTT.

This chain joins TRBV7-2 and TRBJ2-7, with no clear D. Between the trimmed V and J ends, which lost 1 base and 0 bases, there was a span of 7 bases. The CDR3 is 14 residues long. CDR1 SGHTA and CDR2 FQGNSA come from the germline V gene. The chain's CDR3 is CASSLDGSSYEQYF. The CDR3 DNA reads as TGTGCCAGCAGCTTAGATGGTAGCTCCTACGAGCAGTACTTC.

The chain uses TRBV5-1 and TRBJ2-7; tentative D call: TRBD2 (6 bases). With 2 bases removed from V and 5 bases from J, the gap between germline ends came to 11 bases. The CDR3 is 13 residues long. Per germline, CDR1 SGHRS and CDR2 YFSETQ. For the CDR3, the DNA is TGCGCCAGCAGCTTTAGGGCTAGCGACGAGCAGTACTTC. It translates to CASSFRASDEQYF.

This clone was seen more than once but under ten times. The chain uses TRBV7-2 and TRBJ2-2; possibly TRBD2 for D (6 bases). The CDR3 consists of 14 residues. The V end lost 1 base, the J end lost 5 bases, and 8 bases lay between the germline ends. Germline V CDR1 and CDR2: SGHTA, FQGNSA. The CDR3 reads CASSLDRGTGELFF. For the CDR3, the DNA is TGTGCCAGCAGCTTAGACCGGGGGACCGGGGAGCTGTTTTTT. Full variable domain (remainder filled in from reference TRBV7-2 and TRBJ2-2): GAGVSQSPSNKVTEKGKDVELRCDPISGHTALYWYRQSLGQGLEFLIYFQGNSAPDKSGLPSDRFSAERTGGSVSTLTIQRTQQEDSAVYLCASSLDRGTGELFFGEGSRLTVL.

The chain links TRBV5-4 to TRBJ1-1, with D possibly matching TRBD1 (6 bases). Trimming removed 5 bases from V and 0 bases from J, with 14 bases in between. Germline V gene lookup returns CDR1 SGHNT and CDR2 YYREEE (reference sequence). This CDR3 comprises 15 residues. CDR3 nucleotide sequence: TGTGCCAGCAGAGGGAGGGGGAATATGAACACTGAAGCTTTCTTT. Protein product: CASRGRGNMNTEAFF.

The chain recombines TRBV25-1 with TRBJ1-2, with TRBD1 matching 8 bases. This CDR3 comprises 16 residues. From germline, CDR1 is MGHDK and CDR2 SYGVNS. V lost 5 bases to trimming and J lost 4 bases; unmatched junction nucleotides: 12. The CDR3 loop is CASSPPLVQGGYGYTF. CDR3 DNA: TGTGCCAGCAGTCCACCCCTGGTACAGGGGGGCTATGGCTACACCTTC.

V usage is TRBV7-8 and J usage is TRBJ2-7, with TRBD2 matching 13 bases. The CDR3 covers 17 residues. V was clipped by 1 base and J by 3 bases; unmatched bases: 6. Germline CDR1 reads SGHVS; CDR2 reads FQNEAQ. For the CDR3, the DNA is TGTGCCAGCAGCTTAGGACGACTAGCGGGGGGAATCTACGAGCAGTACTTC. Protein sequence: CASSLGRLAGGIYEQYF.

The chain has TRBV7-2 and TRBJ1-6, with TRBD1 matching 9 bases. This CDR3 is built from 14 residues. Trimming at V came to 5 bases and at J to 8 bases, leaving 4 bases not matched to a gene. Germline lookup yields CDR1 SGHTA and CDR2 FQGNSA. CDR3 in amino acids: CASSTGQGYSPLHF. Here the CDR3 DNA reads TGTGCCAGCAGCACGGGACAGGGCTATTCACCCCTCCACTTT.

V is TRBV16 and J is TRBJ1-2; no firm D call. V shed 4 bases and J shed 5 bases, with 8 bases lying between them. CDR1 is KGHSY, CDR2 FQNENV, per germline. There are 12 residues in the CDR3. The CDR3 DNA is TGTGCCAGCAGCCCAAGGAGGTATGGCTACACCTTC. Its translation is CASSPRRYGYTF.

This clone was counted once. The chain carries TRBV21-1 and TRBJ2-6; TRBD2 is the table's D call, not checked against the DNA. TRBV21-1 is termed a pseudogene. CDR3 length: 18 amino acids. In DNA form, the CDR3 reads TGTGCCAGCAGCAAACCGACGGGGGTTTTCTCTGGGGCCAACGTCCTGACTTTC. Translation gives CASSKPTGVFSGANVLTF.

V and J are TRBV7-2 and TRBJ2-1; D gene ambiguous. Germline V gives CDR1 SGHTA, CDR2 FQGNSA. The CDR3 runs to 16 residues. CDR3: CAAEISAESTYNEQFF. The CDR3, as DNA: TGTGCAGCCGAAATCAGCGCCGAAAGCACCTACAATGAGCAGTTCTTC.

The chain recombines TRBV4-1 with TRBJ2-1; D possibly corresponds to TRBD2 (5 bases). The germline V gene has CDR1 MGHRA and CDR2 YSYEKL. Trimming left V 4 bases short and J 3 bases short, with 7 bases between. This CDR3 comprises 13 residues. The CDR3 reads CASSLDYYNEQFF. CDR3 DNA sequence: TGCGCCAGCAGCCTAGACTACTACAATGAGCAGTTCTTC.

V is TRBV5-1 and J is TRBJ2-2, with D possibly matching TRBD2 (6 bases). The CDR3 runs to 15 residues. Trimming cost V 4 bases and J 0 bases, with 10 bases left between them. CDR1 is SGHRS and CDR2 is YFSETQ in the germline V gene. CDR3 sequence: CASSASGANTGELFF. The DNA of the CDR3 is TGCGCCAGCAGCGCCTCGGGGGCGAACACCGGGGAGCTGTTTTTT.

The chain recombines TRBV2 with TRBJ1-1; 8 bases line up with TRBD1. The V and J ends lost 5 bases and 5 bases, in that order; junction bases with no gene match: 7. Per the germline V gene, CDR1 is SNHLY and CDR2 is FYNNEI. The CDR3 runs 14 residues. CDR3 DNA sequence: TGTGCCAGCAGTTTTACAGGGGGAATAACTGAAGCTTTCTTT. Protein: CASSFTGGITEAFF.

This chain's CDR3 is CAISPPTGDYGYTF. The CDR3 bases are TGTGCCATCAGCCCGCCGACAGGCGATTATGGCTACACCTTC. V is TRBV10-3 and J is TRBJ1-2, with a possible D match to TRBD1 (6 bases). This CDR3 is 14 amino acids long. The germline gives CDR1 ENHRY, CDR2 SYGVKD. Trimming cost V 6 bases and J 5 bases, with 16 bases left between them.

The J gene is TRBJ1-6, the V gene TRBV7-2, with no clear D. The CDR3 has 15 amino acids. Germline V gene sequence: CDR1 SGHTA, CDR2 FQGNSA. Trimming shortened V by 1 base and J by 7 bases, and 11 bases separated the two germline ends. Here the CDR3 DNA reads TGTGCCAGCAGCTTAGTGGGCCAGCCAAATTCACCCCTCCACTTT. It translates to CASSLVGQPNSPLHF.

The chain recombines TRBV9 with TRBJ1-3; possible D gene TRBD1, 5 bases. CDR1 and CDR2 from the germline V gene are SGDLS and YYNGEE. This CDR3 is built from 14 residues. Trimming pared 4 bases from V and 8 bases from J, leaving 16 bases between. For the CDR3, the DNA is TGTGCCAGCAGCTCGAAAGGGGTCCGGGACACCATATATTTT. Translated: CASSSKGVRDTIYF.

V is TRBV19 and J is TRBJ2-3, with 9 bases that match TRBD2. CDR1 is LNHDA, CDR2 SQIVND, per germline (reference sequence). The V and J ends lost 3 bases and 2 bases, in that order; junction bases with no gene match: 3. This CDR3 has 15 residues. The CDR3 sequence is CASSMVAGATDTQYF. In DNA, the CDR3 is TGTGCCAGTAGTATGGTAGCGGGGGCCACAGATACGCAGTATTTT.

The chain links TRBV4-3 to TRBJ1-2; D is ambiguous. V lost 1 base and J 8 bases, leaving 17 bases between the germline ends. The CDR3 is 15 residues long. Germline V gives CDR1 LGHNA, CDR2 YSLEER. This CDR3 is CASSQVTVGRGGYTF. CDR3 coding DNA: TGCGCCAGCAGCCAAGTTACCGTGGGCCGAGGGGGCTACACCTTC.

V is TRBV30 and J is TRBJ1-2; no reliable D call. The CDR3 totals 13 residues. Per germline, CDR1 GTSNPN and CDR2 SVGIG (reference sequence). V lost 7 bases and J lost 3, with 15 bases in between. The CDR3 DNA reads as TGTGCCTCCGGCCCCACGGAGCACTATGGCTACACCTTC. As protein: CASGPTEHYGYTF.

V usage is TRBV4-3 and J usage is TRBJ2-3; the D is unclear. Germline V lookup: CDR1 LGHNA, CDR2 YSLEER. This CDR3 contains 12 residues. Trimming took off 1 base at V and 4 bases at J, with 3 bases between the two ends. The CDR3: CASSQGADTQYF. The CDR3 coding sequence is TGCGCCAGCAGCCAAGGAGCAGATACGCAGTATTTT.

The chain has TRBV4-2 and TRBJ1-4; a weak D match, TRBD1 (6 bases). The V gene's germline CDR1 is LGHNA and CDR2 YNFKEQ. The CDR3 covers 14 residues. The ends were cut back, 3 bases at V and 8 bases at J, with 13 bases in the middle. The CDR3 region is CASSQNRVREKLFF. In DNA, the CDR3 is TGTGCCAGCAGCCAGAACAGGGTTAGGGAAAAACTGTTTTTT.

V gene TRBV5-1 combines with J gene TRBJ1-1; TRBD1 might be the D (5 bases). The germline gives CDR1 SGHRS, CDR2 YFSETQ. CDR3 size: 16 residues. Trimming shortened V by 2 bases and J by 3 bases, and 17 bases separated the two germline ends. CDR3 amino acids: CASSLTLGGRDTEAFF. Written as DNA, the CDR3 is TGCGCCAGCAGCTTAACCCTAGGCGGCAGGGACACTGAAGCTTTCTTT.

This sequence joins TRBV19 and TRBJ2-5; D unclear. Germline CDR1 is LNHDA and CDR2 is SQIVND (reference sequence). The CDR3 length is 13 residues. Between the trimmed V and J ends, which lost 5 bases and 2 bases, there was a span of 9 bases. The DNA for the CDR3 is TGTGCCAGTAGTCTCCGTGAGCAAGAGACCCAGTACTTC. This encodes CASSLREQETQYF.